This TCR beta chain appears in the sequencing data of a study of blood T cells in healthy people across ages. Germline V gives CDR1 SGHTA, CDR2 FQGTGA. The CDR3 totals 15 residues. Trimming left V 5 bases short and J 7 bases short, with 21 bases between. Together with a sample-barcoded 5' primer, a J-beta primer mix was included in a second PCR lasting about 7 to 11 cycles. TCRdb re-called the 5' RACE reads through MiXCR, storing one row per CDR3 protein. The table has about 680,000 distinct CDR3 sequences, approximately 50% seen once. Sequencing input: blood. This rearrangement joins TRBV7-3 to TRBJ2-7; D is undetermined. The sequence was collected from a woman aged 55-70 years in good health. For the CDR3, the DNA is TGTGCCAGCAGCGATGGAAGCCATCCGATAAGGGAGCAGTACTTC. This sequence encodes CASSDGSHPIREQYF.